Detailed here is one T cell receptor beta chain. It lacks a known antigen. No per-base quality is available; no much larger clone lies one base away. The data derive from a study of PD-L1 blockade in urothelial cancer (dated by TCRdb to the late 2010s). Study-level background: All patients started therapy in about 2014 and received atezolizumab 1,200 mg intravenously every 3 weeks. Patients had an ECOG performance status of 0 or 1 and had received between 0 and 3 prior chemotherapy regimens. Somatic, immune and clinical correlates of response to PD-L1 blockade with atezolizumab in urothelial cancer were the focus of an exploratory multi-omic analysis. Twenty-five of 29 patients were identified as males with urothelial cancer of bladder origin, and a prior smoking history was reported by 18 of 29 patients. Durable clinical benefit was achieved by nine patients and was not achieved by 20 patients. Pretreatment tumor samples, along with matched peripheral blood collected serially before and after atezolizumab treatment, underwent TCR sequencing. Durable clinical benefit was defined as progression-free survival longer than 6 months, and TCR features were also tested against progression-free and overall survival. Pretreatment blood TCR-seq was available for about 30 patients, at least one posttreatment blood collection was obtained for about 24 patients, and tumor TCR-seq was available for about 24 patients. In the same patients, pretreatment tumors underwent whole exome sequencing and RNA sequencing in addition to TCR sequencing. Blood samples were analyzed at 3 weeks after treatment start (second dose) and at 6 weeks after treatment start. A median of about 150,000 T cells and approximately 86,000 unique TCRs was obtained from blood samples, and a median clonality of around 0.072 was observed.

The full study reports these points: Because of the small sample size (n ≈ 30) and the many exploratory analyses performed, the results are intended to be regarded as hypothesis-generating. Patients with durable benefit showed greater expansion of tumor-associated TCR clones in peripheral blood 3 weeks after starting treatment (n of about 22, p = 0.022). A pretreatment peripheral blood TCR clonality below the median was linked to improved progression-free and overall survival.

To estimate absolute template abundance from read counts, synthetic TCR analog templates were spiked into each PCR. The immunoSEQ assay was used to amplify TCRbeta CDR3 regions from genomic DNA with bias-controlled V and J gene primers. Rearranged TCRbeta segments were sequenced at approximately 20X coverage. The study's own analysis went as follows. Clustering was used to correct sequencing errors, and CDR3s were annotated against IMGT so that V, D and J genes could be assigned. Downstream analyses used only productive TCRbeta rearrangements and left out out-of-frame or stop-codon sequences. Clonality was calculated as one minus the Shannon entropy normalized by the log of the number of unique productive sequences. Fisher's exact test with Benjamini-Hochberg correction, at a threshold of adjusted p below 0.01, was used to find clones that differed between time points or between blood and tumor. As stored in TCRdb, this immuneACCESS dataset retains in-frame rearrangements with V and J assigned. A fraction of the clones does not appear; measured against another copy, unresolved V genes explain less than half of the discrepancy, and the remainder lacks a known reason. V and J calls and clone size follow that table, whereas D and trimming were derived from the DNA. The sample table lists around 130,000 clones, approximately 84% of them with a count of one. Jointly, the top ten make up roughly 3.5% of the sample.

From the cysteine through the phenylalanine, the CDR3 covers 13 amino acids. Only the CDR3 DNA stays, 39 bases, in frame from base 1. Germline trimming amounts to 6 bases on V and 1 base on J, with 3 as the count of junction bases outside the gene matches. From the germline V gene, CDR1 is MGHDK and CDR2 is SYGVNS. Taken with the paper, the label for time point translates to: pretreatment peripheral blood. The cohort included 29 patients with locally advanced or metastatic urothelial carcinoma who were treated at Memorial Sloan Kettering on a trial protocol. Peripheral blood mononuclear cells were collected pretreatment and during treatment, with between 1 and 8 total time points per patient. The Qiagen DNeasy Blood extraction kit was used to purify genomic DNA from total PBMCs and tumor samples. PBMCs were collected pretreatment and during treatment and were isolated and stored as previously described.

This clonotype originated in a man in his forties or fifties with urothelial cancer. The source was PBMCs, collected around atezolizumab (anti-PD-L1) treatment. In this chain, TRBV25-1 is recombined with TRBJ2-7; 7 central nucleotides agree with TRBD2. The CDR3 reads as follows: CASRTSASYEQYF. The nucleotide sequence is TGTGCCAGCAGAACTAGCGCGTCCTACGAGCAGTACTTC.